This TCR beta chain was recorded in a study of blood T cell repertoires in acute mononucleosis (dated by TCRdb to 2018 to 2020). With regard to the full study: Convalescent samples, which represented the memory response, were taken 5 to 8 months after the acute presentation. Mean blood EBV load was 3.5 to 4 log10 genome copies per million B cells during acute infection and less than 3 at convalescence.

The full study reports these points: The cohort comprised only a few donors, so group averages rested on very few individuals. The low acute-to-convalescent clonotype overlap might be partly explained by sampling error, because only a fraction of each donor's blood was analyzed. GLC-BM selection appeared to involve both chains, including public TCRbeta motifs on BV14-BJ2 and BV20-BJ1 alongside a TCRalpha motif on AV5-AJ31. Just around 8.3% of the unique acute clonotypes remained in convalescence, but these persisting clonotypes accounted for most of the response, and new, diverse de novo clonotypes seemingly replaced the other acute clonotypes.

The sample's time point, from its label and the paper: convalescence about 6 months (5-8 months) after acute presentation (visit 7). The study tracked CD8 T cell responses to two immunodominant EBV epitopes, BRLF1 109 (YVL-BR) and BMLF1 280 (GLC-BM), over primary infection. Primary EBV infection was taken to be indicated by a positive serum heterophile antibody test and EBV viral capsid antigen-specific IgM. Total CD8 T cells were first enriched from PBMCs by magnetic positive selection (MACS). A FACSAria III was used to sort live CD3+ CD8+ tetramer+ cells to a purity above 85%. Cells were sorted with a PE-conjugated tetramer loaded with the BMLF1 280-288 peptide. TCR repertoires of EBV epitope-specific CD8 T cells were deep-sequenced directly ex vivo after tetramer sorting, at acute infection and at convalescence. The donors were three individuals between roughly 18 and 30 years old who had clinical acute infectious mononucleosis along with laboratory evidence of primary EBV infection. Heparinized peripheral blood was collected when donors presented clinically with mononucleosis symptoms and again about 6 months afterward. PBMCs were isolated by Ficoll-Paque density gradient centrifugation.

In the germline V gene (reference sequence), CDR1 corresponds to MNHEY and CDR2 to SMNVEV. V loses 8 bases of germline sequence and J loses 6 bases, and the interval between the two ends is 15 bases. From the cysteine through the phenylalanine, the CDR3 covers 13 amino acids. The read is trimmed to its CDR3 DNA, 39 bases read in frame from base 1. This clone was counted a few times. Qualities for individual bases were not recorded, and no much larger clone is one base off. For TCR profiling, total RNA from at least 8,000 sorted tetramer+ CD8 T cells was reverse transcribed into cDNA. PCR with primers that anneal to V and J regions amplified CDR3 regions and added unique molecular identifiers to track templates. The immunoSEQ platform, including its sequencing and error-correction standards, was used to profile TCRalpha and TCRbeta chains. The authors processed their data as follows. Clonal copy numbers were corrected for sequencing and PCR errors, and IMGT conventions were followed to define CDR3s. Only productive rearrangements were analyzed, using immunoSEQ Analyzer versions 2.0 and 3.0, with gene-pairing frequencies processed further in Microsoft Excel. Circos plots were used to display V-J pairings, and MEME together with a custom motifSearch program was used to find CDR3 motifs. The OLGA algorithm was used to calculate the probability of generation of TCR sequences. A clonotype seen at both visits was called persistent, a clonotype seen only at the acute visit was called nonpersistent, and a clonotype seen only at convalescence was called de novo. A public TCR was defined as an amino acid clonotype used by more than one donor. TCRdb limited this immuneACCESS table to in-frame rearrangements with V and J called. A share of clones is missing; checked studies link under half to unresolved V genes, and the rest is unexplained. The V and J calls and the clone size are those of that table, but D and trimming were determined from the DNA. The sample table holds around 2,700 clones, of which roughly 25% were seen once. Clones ranked in the top ten supply around half of the sample.

This clonotype was sampled from a woman aged 18-29 years with infectious mononucleosis caused by EBV. The chain couples TRBV27 to TRBJ2-3, with TRBD2 as a weak D call on 7 bases. The material sequenced was EBV GLC epitope tetramer+ CD8+ T cells sorted from PBMCs, taken during convalescence from infectious mononucleosis. Per the publication, the cell subset or site label means: CD8 T cells binding tetramer with EBV BMLF1 280-288 peptide (GLC-BM). The bases read TGTGCCAGCCAAGTGGGGAGGGGGGATACGCAGTATTTT. It is translated as CASQVGRGDTQYF.